The entry that follows covers one T cell receptor (beta chain) sequence. The data were produced by immunoSEQ multiplex PCR, yet TCRdb's version contains in-frame clones alone and is incomplete. The repertoire holds fewer than 200,000 clones, with roughly 88% as singletons. The sample is drawn from a study of control samples from healthy donors and cancer patients. Sequencing input: blood. This clonotype was sampled from a woman aged 30 to 39 in good health.

CDR3: CASSIWGAGRSVTEAFF. The CDR3 DNA sequence: TGTGCCAGTAGTATATGGGGCGCGGGGAGATCGGTCACTGAAGCTTTCTTT. V is TRBV19 and J is TRBJ1-1, with D tentatively TRBD1 (5 bases). Germline loops: CDR1 LNHDA, CDR2 SQIVND (reference sequence). This CDR3 is built from 17 residues. Between the trimmed V and J ends, which lost 2 bases and 4 bases, there was a span of 20 bases.